The source of this T cell receptor beta chain is a study of PD-1 blockade in classical Hodgkin lymphoma. Study-wide results and limits: When set against healthy donors, newly diagnosed patients were reported to show lower baseline TCR diversity.

Data came from immunoSEQ multiplex PCR; TCRdb stores just in-frame clones and leaves some out. The table lists about 97,000 clones, 80% to 85% of them singletons. Every single patient, without exception, relapsed after autologous stem cell transplantation, and brentuximab vedotin exposure varied. The CDR3 length is 18 residues. Germline CDR1 reads SEHNR; CDR2 reads FQNEAQ (reference sequence). V gave up 5 bases and J gave up 4 bases; unmatched junction bases: 12. The table lists this clone with a few counts. Its antigen remains unidentified. The clonotype was recovered from a human donor with classical Hodgkin lymphoma. The V gene is TRBV7-9, the J gene TRBJ2-2; 11 bases are shared with TRBD2. Material: peripheral blood mononuclear cells (PBMCs), obtained at baseline. Written as DNA, the CDR3 is TGTGCCAGCAGCCCGAAAATGAGACTAGCGGGAATCACCGGGGAGCTGTTTTTT. Protein sequence: CASSPKMRLAGITGELFF.